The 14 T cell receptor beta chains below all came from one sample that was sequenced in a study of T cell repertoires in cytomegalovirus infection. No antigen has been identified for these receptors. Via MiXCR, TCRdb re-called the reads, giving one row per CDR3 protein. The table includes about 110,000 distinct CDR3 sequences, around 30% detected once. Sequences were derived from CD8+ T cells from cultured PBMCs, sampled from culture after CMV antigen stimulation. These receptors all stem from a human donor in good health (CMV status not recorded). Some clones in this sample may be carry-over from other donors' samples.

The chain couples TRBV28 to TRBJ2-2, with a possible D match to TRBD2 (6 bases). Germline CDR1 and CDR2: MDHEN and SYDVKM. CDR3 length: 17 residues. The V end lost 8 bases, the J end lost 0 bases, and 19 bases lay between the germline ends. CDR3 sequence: CASEGSSGKSNTGELFF. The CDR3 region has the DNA TGTGCCAGCGAGGGTAGTAGCGGAAAGTCGAACACCGGGGAGCTGTTTTTT.

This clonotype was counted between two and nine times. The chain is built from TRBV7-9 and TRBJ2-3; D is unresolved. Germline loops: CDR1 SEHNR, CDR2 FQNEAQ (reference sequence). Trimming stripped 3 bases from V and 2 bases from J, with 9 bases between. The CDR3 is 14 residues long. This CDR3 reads CASSFLVHTDTQYF. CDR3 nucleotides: TGTGCCAGCAGCTTTCTCGTTCACACAGATACGCAGTATTTT.

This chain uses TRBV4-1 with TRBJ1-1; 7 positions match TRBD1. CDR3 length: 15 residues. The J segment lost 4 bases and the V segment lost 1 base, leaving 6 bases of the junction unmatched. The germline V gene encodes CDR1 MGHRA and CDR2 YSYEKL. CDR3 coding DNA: TGCGCCAGCAGCCAAGTAAAAGGGGGCTTCACTGAAGCTTTCTTT. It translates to CASSQVKGGFTEAFF.

As DNA, the CDR3 is TGTGCCAGCAGCCCGGGACTAGCGGGGGCCCACACAGATACGCAGTATTTT. Protein sequence: CASSPGLAGAHTDTQYF. V and J are TRBV14 and TRBJ2-3; 14 nucleotides agree with TRBD2. V was clipped by 4 bases and J by 2 bases; unmatched bases: 5. Per germline, CDR1 SGHDN and CDR2 FVKESK. The CDR3 contains 17 residues.

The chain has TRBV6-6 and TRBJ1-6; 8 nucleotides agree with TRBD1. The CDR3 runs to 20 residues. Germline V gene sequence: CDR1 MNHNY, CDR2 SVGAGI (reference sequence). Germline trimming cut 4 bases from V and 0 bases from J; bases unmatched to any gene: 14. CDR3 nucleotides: TGTGCCAGCAGTTTGACGACAGGGGTCCAACAGAGCTCCTATAATTCACCCCTCCACTTT. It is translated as CASSLTTGVQQSSYNSPLHF.

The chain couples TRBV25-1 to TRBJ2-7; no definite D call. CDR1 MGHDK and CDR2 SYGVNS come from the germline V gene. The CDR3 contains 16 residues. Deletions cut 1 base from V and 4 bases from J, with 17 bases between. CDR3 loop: CASSELSSIKTYEQYF. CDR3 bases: TGTGCCAGCAGTGAATTGTCGAGTATAAAAACATACGAGCAGTACTTC.

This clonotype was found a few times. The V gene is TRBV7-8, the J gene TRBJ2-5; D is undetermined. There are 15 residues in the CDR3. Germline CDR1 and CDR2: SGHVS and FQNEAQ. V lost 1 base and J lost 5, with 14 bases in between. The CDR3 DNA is TGTGCCAGCAGCTTAGTATTTCGTCGTGCGGAGACCCAGTACTTC. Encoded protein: CASSLVFRRAETQYF.

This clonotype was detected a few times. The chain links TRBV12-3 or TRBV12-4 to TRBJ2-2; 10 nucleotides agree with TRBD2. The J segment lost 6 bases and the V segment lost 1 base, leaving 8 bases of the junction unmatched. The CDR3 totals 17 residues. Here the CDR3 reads CASSLESGAGGSGELFF. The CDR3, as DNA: TGTGCCAGCAGTTTAGAATCAGGAGCGGGGGGGTCCGGGGAGCTGTTTTTT.

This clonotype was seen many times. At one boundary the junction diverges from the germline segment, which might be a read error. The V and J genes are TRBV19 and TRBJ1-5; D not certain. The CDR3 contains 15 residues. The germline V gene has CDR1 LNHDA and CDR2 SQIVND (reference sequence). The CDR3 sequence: CASSISVGSNRPQHF. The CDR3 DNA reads TGTGCCAGTAGTATATCGGTGGGATCGAATCGGCCCCAGCATTTT.

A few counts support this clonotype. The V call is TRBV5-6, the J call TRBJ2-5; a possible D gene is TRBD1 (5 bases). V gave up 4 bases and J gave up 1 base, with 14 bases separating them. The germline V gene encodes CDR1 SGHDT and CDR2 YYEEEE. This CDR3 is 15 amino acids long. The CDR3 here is CASSLELDIQETQYF. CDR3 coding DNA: TGTGCCAGCAGCCTCGAATTGGACATCCAAGAGACCCAGTACTTC. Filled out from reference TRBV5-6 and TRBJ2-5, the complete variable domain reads DAGVTQSPTHLIKTRGQQVTLRCSPKSGHDTVSWYQQALGQGPQFIFQYYEEEERQRGNFPDRFSGHQFPNYSSELNVNALLLGDSALYLCASSLELDIQETQYFGPGTRLLVL.

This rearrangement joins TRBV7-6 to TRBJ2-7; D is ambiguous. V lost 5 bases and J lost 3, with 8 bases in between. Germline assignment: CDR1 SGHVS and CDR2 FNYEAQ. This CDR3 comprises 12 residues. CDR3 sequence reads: CASSEGVYEQYF. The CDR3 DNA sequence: TGTGCCAGCAGCGAAGGAGTCTACGAGCAGTACTTC.

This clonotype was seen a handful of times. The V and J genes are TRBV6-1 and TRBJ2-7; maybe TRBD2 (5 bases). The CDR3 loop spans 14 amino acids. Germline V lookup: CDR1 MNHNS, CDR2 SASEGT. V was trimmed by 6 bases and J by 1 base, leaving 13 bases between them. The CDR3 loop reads CASRGLGESYEQYF. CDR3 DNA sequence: TGTGCCAGCAGAGGACTCGGGGAATCCTACGAGCAGTACTTC.

The CDR3 sequence is CASSQAPGGWGLDGYTF. CDR3 DNA sequence: TGCGCCAGCAGCCAAGCGCCGGGGGGTTGGGGGTTAGACGGCTACACCTTC. V and J are TRBV4-1 and TRBJ1-2, with D tentatively TRBD1 (5 bases). Per germline, CDR1 MGHRA and CDR2 YSYEKL. This CDR3 has 17 amino acids. The V gene lost 1 base and the J gene lost 8 bases, with 23 bases spanning the gap.

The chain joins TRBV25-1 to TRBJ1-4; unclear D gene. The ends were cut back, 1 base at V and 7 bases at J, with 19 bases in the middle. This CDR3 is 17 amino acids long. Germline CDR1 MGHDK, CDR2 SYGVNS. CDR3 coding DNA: TGTGCCAGCAGTGAATTCTTTTGGACCGAAAAATTTGAAAAACTGTTTTTT. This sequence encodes CASSEFFWTEKFEKLFF.